This T cell receptor beta chain was retrieved from a study of cytomegalovirus exposure and HLA in healthy donors. Study at large: A later analysis reported the roughly 130 validation repertoires used the same platform as the roughly 700 first-cohort repertoires. Findings of the study overall: Some TCR beta chains (roughly 160 of them) were listed as cytomegalovirus-associated. Most TCRs appeared rarely, but some public TCRs recurred in many donors.

Sequencing was performed with immunoSEQ multiplex PCR; in TCRdb, only in-frame clones are kept and a portion is missing. The sample lists around 300,000 clones, around 90% occurring once. Notes on this clone: Its antigen is not known.

CDR3 length: 14 residues. V lost 7 bases to trimming and J lost 2 bases; unmatched junction nucleotides: 5. CDR1 MDHEN and CDR2 SYDVKM come from the germline V gene. The specimen was PBMCs. V usage is TRBV28 and J usage is TRBJ2-7, with TRBD1 identical over 10 bases. The source of this sequence is a woman under 40 in good health and CMV-seropositive. CDR3 residues: CASNGQGVPYEQYF. In DNA, the CDR3 is TGTGCCAGCAACGGACAGGGGGTTCCCTACGAGCAGTACTTC.